What follows are 5 T cell receptor beta chains derived from one specimen sequenced in a study of T cell clonality in common variable immunodeficiency. What these receptors recognize is not known. Study observations and caveats: Fewer deletions and N-nucleotide insertions were reportedly seen in common variable immunodeficiency TCR beta sequences.

The data were produced by immunoSEQ multiplex PCR, yet TCRdb's version contains in-frame clones alone and is incomplete. The sample is made up of about 21,000 clones, none counted only once. Material for sequencing was peripheral blood mononuclear cells. Receptor source: a human donor with common variable immunodeficiency.

This clone has at least ten counts. The read comes to an end 3 residues before the CDR3 does, leaving the germline J gene to fill in the end. The chain has TRBV19 and TRBJ1-5, with D hard to call. The V end lost 5 bases, the J end lost 1 base, and 9 bases lay between the germline ends. The CDR3 runs 14 residues. Germline V gene sequence: CDR1 LNHDA, CDR2 SQIVND (reference sequence). The DNA read from the CDR3 is TGTGCCAGTAGTCCTGCCGGGAGCAATCAGCCC. Translating it yields CASSPAGSNQP. The whole CDR3 protein is CASSPAGSNQPQHF.

This clone was detected ten times or more. Read data end 3 residues before the CDR3 end; the end is taken from the germline J gene. The chain carries TRBV2 and TRBJ2-5; D perhaps matches TRBD1 (5 bases). Between the trimmed V and J ends, which lost 7 bases and 3 bases, there was a span of 12 bases. This CDR3 contains 13 residues. The V gene's germline CDR1 is SNHLY and CDR2 FYNNEI. Partial CDR3 DNA: TGTGCCAGCATAAGACAGAGAGAAGAGACC. Amino acid sequence: CASIRQREET. The entire CDR3 reads CASIRQREETQYF.

This clone was seen repeatedly, ten times or more. The read is 3 residues too short to cover the CDR3 end, so that end is filled in from the germline J gene. This chain links TRBV7-9 with TRBJ2-1; 7 bases are shared with TRBD2. Trimming cost V 5 bases and J 7 bases; bases outside gene matches: 11. From germline, CDR1 is SEHNR and CDR2 FQNEAQ (reference sequence). The CDR3 totals 15 residues. CDR3 protein: CASSRRGEEMNEQFF. The sequenced part of the CDR3 DNA is TGTGCCAGCAGCCGCCGGGGGGAAGAAATGAATGAG.

This clone was seen ten or more times. The read stops 3 residues short of the end of the CDR3; the missing end is completed from the germline J gene. This rearrangement joins TRBV11-3 to TRBJ2-5, with TRBD2 matching over 8 bases. The CDR3 length is 15 residues. Germline V gene lookup returns CDR1 SGHNT and CDR2 YENEEA. Trimming cost V 5 bases and J 5 bases; bases outside gene matches: 10. CDR3 DNA, as far as it was read: TGTGCCAGCAGCACGGGGGGGTCTAGCCGGGAGACC. Its protein product is CASSTGGSSRET. The CDR3, in full, reads CASSTGGSSRETQYF.

This clone was picked up many times. CDR3 sequence: CASSARDRSYEQYF. The covered CDR3 bases are TGTGCCAGCAGCGCACGGGACAGGAGCTACGAG. This sequence joins TRBV9 and TRBJ2-7; 8 bases map to TRBD1. With the read ending 3 residues before the CDR3 end, the germline J gene is used to fill in that end. J lost 3 bases, V lost 3 bases, and 5 bases had no gene match. Germline CDR1 is SGDLS and CDR2 is YYNGEE. The CDR3 is 14 amino acids.